Following are 5 T cell receptor beta chains from one sample sequenced in a study of CD8 T cells in Susac syndrome. It was with random hexamers that about 0.45 to 1 ug RNA was reverse transcribed. TCRdb re-analysed the immunoSEQ multiplex PCR reads in MiXCR, keeping a single row per CDR3 protein. This table holds about 250,000 distinct CDR3 sequences, 80% to 95% found once. The sample consisted of CD4+ T cells from PBMCs. All receptors come from a human donor with multiple sclerosis.

The chain couples TRBV15 to TRBJ2-1; the D is unclear. Germline CDR1 is LNHNV and CDR2 is YYDKDF (reference sequence). The V end lost 0 bases, the J end lost 9 bases, and 9 bases lay between the germline ends. There are 13 residues in the CDR3. The CDR3 loop reads CATSREGWGEQFF. The CDR3 DNA reads TGTGCCACCAGCAGAGAAGGTTGGGGTGAGCAGTTCTTC.

The chain joins TRBV5-1 to TRBJ2-1; 11 nucleotides line up with TRBD2. The CDR3 sequence is 16 residues long. The ends lost 5 bases at V and 1 base at J; junction bases unmatched: 5. Germline V gives CDR1 SGHRS, CDR2 YFSETQ. The CDR3 DNA is TGCGCCAGCAGGTTTGGGACTAGCGGATCCTACAATGAGCAGTTCTTC. This encodes CASRFGTSGSYNEQFF.

This chain uses TRBV5-1 with TRBJ2-4; 10 bases are a match to TRBD1. The germline gives CDR1 SGHRS, CDR2 YFSETQ. After removal of 4 bases from V and 2 bases from J, the junction contained 6 bases not matched to a gene. CDR3 length: 16 amino acids. The CDR3 DNA reads as TGCGCCAGCAGCCCTCCGGGACAGGGGACCAAAAACATTCAGTACTTC. Translated: CASSPPGQGTKNIQYF.

This rearrangement joins TRBV12-3 or TRBV12-4 to TRBJ1-1; D gene ambiguous. The CDR3 contains 15 residues. V shed 5 bases and J shed 1 base, with 14 bases lying between them. CDR3 DNA: TGTGCCAGCAGTCCTTTGACCAGAAAGAACACTGAAGCTTTCTTT. Translation gives CASSPLTRKNTEAFF.

The V call is TRBV24-1, the J call TRBJ2-3, with D perhaps TRBD2 (5 bases). V lost 4 bases and J lost 0, with 13 bases in between. The CDR3 contains 16 residues. CDR1 is KGHDR and CDR2 is SFDVKD in the germline V gene. This chain's CDR3 is CATSDPRGSSTDTQYF. As DNA, the CDR3 is TGTGCCACCAGTGACCCCCGGGGATCTAGCACAGATACGCAGTATTTT.